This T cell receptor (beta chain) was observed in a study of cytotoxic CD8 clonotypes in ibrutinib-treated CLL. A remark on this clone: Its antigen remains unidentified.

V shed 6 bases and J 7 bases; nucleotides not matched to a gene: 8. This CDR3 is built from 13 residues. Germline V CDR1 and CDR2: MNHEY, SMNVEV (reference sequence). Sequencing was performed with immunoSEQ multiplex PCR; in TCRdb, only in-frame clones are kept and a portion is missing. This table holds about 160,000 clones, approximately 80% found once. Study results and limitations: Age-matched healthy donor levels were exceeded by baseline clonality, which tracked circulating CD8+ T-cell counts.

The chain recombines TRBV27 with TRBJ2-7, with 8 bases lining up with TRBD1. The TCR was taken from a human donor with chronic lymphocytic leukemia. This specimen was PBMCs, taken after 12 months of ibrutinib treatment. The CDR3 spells CASRMTGAEEQYF. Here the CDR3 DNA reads TGTGCCAGCAGGATGACAGGGGCCGAGGAGCAGTACTTC.